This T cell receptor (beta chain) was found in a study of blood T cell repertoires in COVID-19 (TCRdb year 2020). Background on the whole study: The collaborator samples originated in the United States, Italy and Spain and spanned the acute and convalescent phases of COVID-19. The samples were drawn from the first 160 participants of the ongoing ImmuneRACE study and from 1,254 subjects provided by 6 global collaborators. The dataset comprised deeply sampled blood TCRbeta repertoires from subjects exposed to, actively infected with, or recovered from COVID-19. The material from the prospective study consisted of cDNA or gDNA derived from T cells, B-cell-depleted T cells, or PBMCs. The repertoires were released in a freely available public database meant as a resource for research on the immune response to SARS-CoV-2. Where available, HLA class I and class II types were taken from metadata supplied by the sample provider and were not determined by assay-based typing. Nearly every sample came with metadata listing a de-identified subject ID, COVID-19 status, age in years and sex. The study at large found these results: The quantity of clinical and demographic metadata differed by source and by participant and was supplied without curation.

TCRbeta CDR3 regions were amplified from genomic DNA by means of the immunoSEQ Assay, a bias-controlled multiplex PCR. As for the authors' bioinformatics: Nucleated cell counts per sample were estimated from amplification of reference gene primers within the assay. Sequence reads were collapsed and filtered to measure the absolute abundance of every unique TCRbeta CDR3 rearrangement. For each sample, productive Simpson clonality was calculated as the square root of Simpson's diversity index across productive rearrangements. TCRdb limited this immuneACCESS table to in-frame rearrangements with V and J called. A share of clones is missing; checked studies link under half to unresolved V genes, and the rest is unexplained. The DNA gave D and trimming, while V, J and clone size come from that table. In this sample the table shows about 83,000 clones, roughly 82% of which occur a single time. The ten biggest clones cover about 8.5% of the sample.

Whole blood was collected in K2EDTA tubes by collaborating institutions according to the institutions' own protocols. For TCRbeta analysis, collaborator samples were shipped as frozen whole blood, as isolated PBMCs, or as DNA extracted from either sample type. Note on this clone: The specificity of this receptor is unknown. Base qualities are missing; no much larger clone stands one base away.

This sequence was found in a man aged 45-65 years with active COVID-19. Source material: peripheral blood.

CDR3 region: CASSHGTESGNIQYF. In nucleotides, the sequence is TGTGCCAGCAGCCATGGGACAGAAAGCGGAAACATTCAGTACTTC. The chain uses TRBV7-2 and TRBJ2-4; the central 7 bases match TRBD1. The germline V gene encodes CDR1 SGHTA and CDR2 FQGNSA. Taken from cysteine to phenylalanine, the CDR3 has 15 residues. Left in the record is the CDR3 DNA by itself, 45 bases read in frame from the first base. Unmatched junction bases come to 10, with V trimmed by 5 bases and J by 6 bases.